The next 8 T cell receptor beta chains were all read from a single sample in a study of T-cell reconstitution after alpha-beta-depleted transplantation in children. Unique molecular identifiers were incorporated when the TCRbeta library was constructed. TCRdb re-called the PCR reads with MiXCR, one entry per CDR3 protein. The sample lists fewer than 550,000 distinct CDR3 sequences, approximately 10% occurring once. The sample in question was PBMCs, obtained before TCRalphabeta/CD19-depleted stem cell transplant. All receptors come from a child aged 2 to 10 with inherited bone marrow failure, due to receive a stem cell transplant.

This clonotype was seen many times. The genes are TRBV29-1 and TRBJ2-1, with 12 positions matching TRBD2. CDR3 length: 19 amino acids. J lost 8 bases, V lost 7 bases, and 24 bases had no gene match. The germline V gene encodes CDR1 SQVTM and CDR2 ANQGSEA. CDR3 sequence (DNA): TGCAGCGCCGGCGGACAGGGGCTAGCGGGAGGGCCGTACACCGATGAGCAGTTCTTC. Encoded protein: CSAGGQGLAGGPYTDEQFF.

There are many counts of this clonotype. The CDR3 loop is CASTQRGRRGDIQYF. Here the CDR3 DNA reads TGTGCCAGCACACAAAGAGGGCGGCGAGGGGACATTCAGTACTTC. The V gene is TRBV28, the J gene TRBJ2-4, with D possibly being TRBD1 or TRBD2 (5 bases each). The CDR3 is 15 amino acids. The V gene lost 7 bases and the J gene lost 8 bases, with 21 bases spanning the gap. The germline gives CDR1 MDHEN, CDR2 SYDVKM.

This clonotype was detected ten times or more. This chain joins TRBV29-1 and TRBJ2-7; D tentatively fits TRBD1 or TRBD2 (5 bases each). This CDR3 contains 12 residues. Looked up from germline, CDR1 is SQVTM and CDR2 is ANQGSEA. Between the trimmed V and J ends, which lost 7 bases and 4 bases, there was a span of 14 bases. CDR3 sequence reads: CSGSGPTYEQYF. The CDR3 DNA sequence: TGCAGCGGTTCGGGACCGACGTACGAGCAGTACTTC.

Regarding this clonotype: A clone one base away is much larger, so this may be a read error. The rearrangement links TRBV15 to TRBJ1-1; D is ambiguous. Germline V gives CDR1 LNHNV, CDR2 YYDKDF (reference sequence). The CDR3 is 13 residues long. The CDR3 is CATSRDSFTDAFF. CDR3 in DNA: TGTGCCACCAGCAGGGACTCCTTCACTGACGCTTTCTTT.

This clonotype has at least ten counts. J is TRBJ2-1 and V is TRBV20-1, with D tentatively TRBD1 or TRBD2 (5 bases each). V dropped 1 base and J dropped 5 bases, with 12 bases sitting between them. CDR3 length equals 14 residues. The germline gives CDR1 DFQATT, CDR2 SNEGSKA (reference sequence). CDR3: CSARAPGADNEQFF. DNA of the CDR3: TGCAGTGCTAGAGCCCCCGGGGCCGACAATGAGCAGTTCTTC.

Worth noting for this clonotype: This may be a read error: a much more frequent sequence differs by one nucleotide. The genes are TRBV9 and TRBJ2-7; D uncertain. CDR3 size: 15 residues. CDR1 and CDR2 from the germline V gene are SGDLS and YYNGEE. CDR3 amino acids: CASSPDWTRSYEQHF. In DNA, the CDR3 is TGTGCCAGCAGCCCCGACTGGACCCGATCCTACGAGCAGCACTTC. Full variable domain (outside the CDR3, taken from reference TRBV9 and TRBJ2-7): DSGVTQTPKHLITATGQRVTLRCSPRSGDLSVYWYQQSLDQGLQFLIQYYNGEERAKGNILERFSAQQFPDLHSELNLSSLELGDSALYFCASSPDWTRSYEQHFGPGTRLTVT.

This clonotype was observed a few times. This chain uses TRBV12-3 or TRBV12-4 with TRBJ2-3, with 7 bases fitting TRBD2. With 4 bases clipped from V and 8 bases from J, the junction kept 6 bases outside the gene matches. This CDR3 contains 13 residues. In DNA form, the CDR3 reads TGTGCCAGCAGTTCTACAAGGGAGGGTACGCAGTATTTT. Translation gives CASSSTREGTQYF.

The V gene is TRBV20-1, the J gene TRBJ2-5, with D uncertain. CDR1 and CDR2 from the germline V gene are DFQATT and SNEGSKA (reference sequence). The CDR3 length is 13 residues. The V end was cut by 4 bases, the J end by 1 base, with 10 bases between. The CDR3 coding sequence is TGCAGTGCTAATAGACTGGCCCAAGAGACCCAGTACTTC. Protein sequence: CSANRLAQETQYF.